One and the same sample provided the 17 T cell receptor beta chains below, sequenced in a study of control samples from healthy donors and cancer patients. Sequencing used immunoSEQ multiplex PCR; TCRdb keeps in-frame clones, though not all of them. The sample contains roughly 120,000 clones, approximately 91% of which appear only once. Material: blood. The receptor set was obtained from a woman aged 18-30 years in good health.

This sequence joins TRBV6-5 and TRBJ2-7; D could derive from TRBD1 or TRBD2 (5 bases each). The CDR3 totals 14 residues. CDR1 and CDR2 (germline): MNHEY, SVGAGI. V was clipped by 4 bases and J by 7 bases, with 17 bases between them. CDR3 in DNA: TGTGCCAGCAGTTCAGGCAGGGTTCCGGGGGAGCAGTACTTC. Protein: CASSSGRVPGEQYF.

The chain recombines TRBV30 with TRBJ1-1; D is ambiguous. The CDR3 consists of 14 residues. Trimming cost V 1 base and J 1 base, with 10 bases left between them. Germline values: CDR1 GTSNPN, CDR2 SVGIG (reference sequence). The CDR3 loop reads CAWSAYPGNTEAFF. Written as DNA, the CDR3 is TGTGCCTGGAGTGCTTATCCGGGGAACACTGAAGCTTTCTTT.

The chain recombines TRBV7-6 with TRBJ1-1; TRBD1 might be the D (6 bases). The CDR3 loop spans 13 amino acids. Germline V lookup: CDR1 SGHVS, CDR2 FNYEAQ. Between the trimmed V and J ends, which lost 5 bases and 5 bases, there was a span of 12 bases. This CDR3 reads CASSPGAGTEAFF. The CDR3, as DNA: TGTGCCAGCAGCCCGGGGGCAGGAACTGAAGCTTTCTTT.

The chain joins TRBV27 to TRBJ1-2, with D maybe TRBD1 (5 bases). CDR3 length equals 14 residues. Trimming removed 5 bases at V and 6 bases at J, with 16 bases between. CDR1 and CDR2 (germline): MNHEY, SMNVEV (reference sequence). As DNA, the CDR3 is TGTGCCAGCAGTCCCCCGGGGGGGAGGGATGGCTACACCTTC. Its translation is CASSPPGGRDGYTF.

The rearrangement links TRBV28 to TRBJ1-2; weak D call: TRBD1 (5 bases). CDR1 and CDR2 from the germline V gene are MDHEN and SYDVKM. CDR3 size: 12 residues. The germline V and J ends were trimmed by 3 bases and 8 bases, with 10 bases remaining between them. DNA of the CDR3: TGTGCCAGCAGTTTGTCAGGGTACGGCTACACCTTC. Amino acid sequence: CASSLSGYGYTF.

In this sample, this clone turned up once. The chain couples TRBV4-1 to TRBJ2-7; 7 bases are a match to TRBD2. The CDR3 runs 16 residues. The V gene end was trimmed by 1 base and the J gene end by 1 base; junction bases not matched to a gene: 7. Germline V gene data show CDR1 as MGHRA and CDR2 as YSYEKL. CDR3 nucleotide sequence: TGCGCCAGCAGCCAAGCTGACTACGGGGGGTCCTACGAGCAGTACTTC. Translated, it gives CASSQADYGGSYEQYF.

This sequence joins TRBV28 and TRBJ1-1; tentatively, D is TRBD1 (6 bases). This CDR3 spans 13 amino acids. Trimming removed 7 bases at V and 4 bases at J, with 13 bases between. CDR1 is MDHEN, CDR2 SYDVKM, per germline. The CDR3 DNA follows: TGTGCCAGCAATAAAGGGGGGAGCACTGAAGCTTTCTTT. It specifies CASNKGGSTEAFF.

The chain joins TRBV28 to TRBJ2-2; D is unclear. The CDR3 covers 15 residues. V was trimmed by 8 bases and J by 0 bases, leaving 13 bases between them. Germline V gives CDR1 MDHEN, CDR2 SYDVKM. The CDR3 here is CASRLDLPNTGELFF. In nucleotides, the CDR3 is TGTGCCAGCCGATTGGACCTACCGAACACCGGGGAGCTGTTTTTT. Full variable domain (missing parts from reference TRBV28 and TRBJ2-2): DVKVTQSSRYLVKRTGEKVFLECVQDMDHENMFWYRQDPGLGLRLIYFSYDVKMKEKGDIPEGYSVSREKKERFSLILESASTNQTSMYLCASRLDLPNTGELFFGEGSRLTVL.

The chain uses TRBV5-1 and TRBJ2-7; D uncertain. V was trimmed by 3 bases and J by 2 bases, leaving 9 bases between them. Germline V gene sequence: CDR1 SGHRS, CDR2 YFSETQ. The CDR3 has 13 residues. In DNA, the CDR3 is TGCGCCAGCAGCTCCCCTAACACCTACGAGCAGTACTTC. This translates into CASSSPNTYEQYF.

The chain links TRBV28 to TRBJ1-1; no definite D call. This CDR3 spans 13 amino acids. CDR1 and CDR2 (germline): MDHEN, SYDVKM. Trimming pared 2 bases from V and 1 base from J, leaving 5 bases between. The DNA for the CDR3 is TGTGCCAGCAGTTTACGAGAGAACACTGAAGCTTTCTTT. Protein: CASSLRENTEAFF.

The gene calls are TRBV9 and TRBJ2-3; TRBD2 matches 7 bases. Germline V gives CDR1 SGDLS, CDR2 YYNGEE. J lost 5 bases, V lost 0 bases, and 6 bases had no gene match. The CDR3 extends over 15 amino acids. CDR3 in amino acids: CASSVEAGVEDTQYF. The CDR3, as DNA: TGTGCCAGCAGCGTAGAGGCGGGGGTTGAAGATACGCAGTATTTT.

The rearrangement links TRBV7-9 to TRBJ2-5, with D perhaps given as TRBD1 or TRBD2 (5 bases each). V lost 7 bases, J lost 1 base, and 16 bases lay in between. Germline assignment: CDR1 SEHNR and CDR2 FQNEAQ (reference sequence). CDR3 length equals 15 residues. In DNA form, the CDR3 reads TGTGCCAGCACACCCATGAAGGGGACCCAAGAGACCCAGTACTTC. Translation: CASTPMKGTQETQYF.

The chain employs TRBV2 and TRBJ1-5; D unresolved. The CDR3 runs 16 residues. Trimming left V 2 bases short and J 7 bases short, with 18 bases between. In germline, CDR1 is SNHLY, CDR2 FYNNEI. CDR3 in amino acids: CASSERMGNPPQPQHF. The CDR3 DNA reads as TGTGCCAGCAGTGAACGGATGGGGAACCCACCCCAGCCCCAGCATTTT.

There are many counts of this clone. The identical CDR3 is also encoded by other nucleotide sequences in the sample. J is TRBJ1-2 and V is TRBV7-2; D unclear. The CDR3 loop spans 12 amino acids. V dropped 2 bases and J dropped 5 bases, with 6 bases sitting between them. Germline CDR1 and CDR2: SGHTA and FQGNSA. The CDR3: CASSLRTYGYTF. DNA for the CDR3: TGTGCCAGCAGCTTAAGAACTTATGGCTACACCTTC.

The table lists this clone with a few counts. At the DNA level, this CDR3 is encoded by other sequences in the same sample as well. The rearrangement links TRBV9 to TRBJ1-1; the D is unclear. Germline loops: CDR1 SGDLS, CDR2 YYNGEE. This CDR3 comprises 12 residues. V lost 3 bases to trimming and J lost 1 base, with 4 bases between them. This CDR3 reads CASSGRNTEAFF. CDR3 nucleotide sequence: TGTGCCAGCAGCGGCAGGAACACTGAAGCTTTCTTT.

J is TRBJ2-1 and V is TRBV7-9; 10 bases line up with TRBD2. This CDR3 is 15 amino acids long. The germline CDR1 and CDR2 sequences are SEHNR and FQNEAQ (reference sequence). The trim removed 5 bases at V and 5 bases at J, leaving 6 bases unmatched. DNA for the CDR3: TGTGCCAGCAGCCCAGCGGGGGGGCTCCACAATGAGCAGTTCTTC. It encodes CASSPAGGLHNEQFF. The variable domain in full, with the rest retrieved from reference TRBV7-9 and TRBJ2-1, is DTGVSQNPRHKITKRGQNVTFRCDPISEHNRLYWYRQTLGQGPEFLTYFQNEAQLEKSRLLSDRFSAERPKGSFSTLEIQRTEQGDSAMYLCASSPAGGLHNEQFFGPGTRLTVL.

This clone was counted once. The chain is built from TRBV29-1 and TRBJ1-1; D is perhaps TRBD1 (6 bases). Trimming pared 7 bases from V and 1 base from J, leaving 22 bases between. The length of the CDR3 is 16 residues. Germline V CDR1 and CDR2: SQVTM, ANQGSEA. CDR3 bases: TGCAGCGGGACTGACAGGTGGCAAACGACGAACACTGAAGCTTTCTTT. Translating it yields CSGTDRWQTTNTEAFF.